Listed below are T cell receptor beta chains from one sample, sequenced in a study of blood T cell repertoires in COVID-19. Data came from immunoSEQ multiplex PCR; TCRdb stores just in-frame clones and leaves some out. The table lists about 53,000 clones, 86% of them singletons. Source material: peripheral blood. The receptor source for this set is a man older than 75 with acute or convalescent COVID-19. CDR3s include the opening cysteine and the closing phenylalanine or tryptophan. The order of the fields is J gene, D gene, clone size, V gene, CDR3 DNA, CDR3 protein. D genes are given only for firm matches. Clone size is given for some rows only: seen once, a few or many times, or a class if the clone is expanded.

>TRBJ1-3|.|.|TRBV14
TGTGCCAGCAGCAGACAGTTCTCTGGAAACACCATATATTTT
CASSRQFSGNTIYF
>TRBJ2-4|TRBD1|once|TRBV5-1
TGCGCCAGCAGCCCGCGGACAGGAGCAAACATTCAGTACTTC
CASSPRTGANIQYF
>TRBJ2-7|.|once|TRBV7-2
TGTGCCAGCAGCACGCCTACCTACGAGCAGTACTTC
CASSTPTYEQYF
>TRBJ2-1|.|.|TRBV19
TGTGCCAGTAGTATAGATTTCGGACAGAGTAATGAGCAGTTCTTC
CASSIDFGQSNEQFF
>TRBJ2-7|.|.|TRBV6-6
TGTGCCAGCAGTTACCTAAGGACTGACAAGTACGAGCAGTACTTC
CASSYLRTDKYEQYF
>TRBJ2-7|TRBD2|.|TRBV18
TGTGCCAGCTCACCGGGACTAGCGACCAACGAGCAGTACTTC
CASSPGLATNEQYF
>TRBJ1-6|TRBD1|.|TRBV18
TGTGCCAGCTCACCACCGGGACAGAACTATAATTCACCCCTCCACTTT
CASSPPGQNYNSPLHF
>TRBJ1-4|.|.|TRBV27
TGTGCCAGCCGCAGGGAAACTAATGAAAAACTGTTTTTT
CASRRETNEKLFF
>TRBJ2-2|.|once|TRBV25-1
TGTGCCAGCAGTGATCCAGGGACTGCAACCGGGGAGCTGTTTTTT
CASSDPGTATGELFF
>TRBJ2-7|.|.|TRBV2
TGTGCCAGCAGACGACAGAGGATGGACGAGCAGTACTTC
CASRRQRMDEQYF
>TRBJ2-3|TRBD2|.|TRBV2
TGTGCCAGCAGTGAGGGCGGGGGGGCCTATCATACGCAGTATTTT
CASSEGGGAYHTQYF
>TRBJ2-5|TRBD2|.|TRBV18
TGTGCCAGCTCCCGACTAGCGGGGTTCCGAACGGAGACCCAGTACTTC
CASSRLAGFRTETQYF
>TRBJ2-3|TRBD2|.|TRBV15
TGTGCCACCAGCCGGGGACTAGCGGGGGGTAGGACAGATACGCAGTATTTT
CATSRGLAGGRTDTQYF
>TRBJ2-7|TRBD1|.|TRBV27
TGTGCCAGCAGTTTATGGCAGGGGGACTACGAGCAGTACTTC
CASSLWQGDYEQYF
>TRBJ1-1|.|.|TRBV5-1
TGCGCCAGCAGTTTGGGGGCCTCTCCTCCTAAAGCTTTCTTT
CASSLGASPPKAFF
>TRBJ2-7|TRBD2|.|TRBV3-1/TRBV3-2
TGTGCCAGCAGCCCCCTAGGACTAGCGGATTTCTCCTACGAGCAGTACTTC
CASSPLGLADFSYEQYF
>TRBJ2-3|TRBD2|.|TRBV11-2
TGTGCCAGCAGCTTAGGAGCTAGCGGGGGTGGAGATACGCAGTATTTT
CASSLGASGGGDTQYF
>TRBJ2-1|TRBD1|.|TRBV19
TGTGCCAGTATTGCGGACAGGGGCTCCTACAATGAGCAGTTCTTC
CASIADRGSYNEQFF
>TRBJ2-6|TRBD1|.|TRBV11-2
TGTGCCAGCAGCCCCACGACAGGGTACGGGGCCAACGTCCTGACTTTC
CASSPTTGYGANVLTF
>TRBJ1-2|TRBD1|.|TRBV6-5
TGTGCCAGCAGGGACAGGGGGGTGAGGGGCTACACCTTC
CASRDRGVRGYTF
>TRBJ1-4|.|.|TRBV7-8
TGTGCCAGCAGCCGGGAGCGTAATGAAAAACTGTTTTTT
CASSRERNEKLFF
>TRBJ2-5|TRBD1|.|TRBV7-9
TGTGCCAGCAGCTGGGGACAGGGACAAGAGACCCAGTACTTC
CASSWGQGQETQYF
>TRBJ1-1|TRBD1|.|TRBV29-1
TGCAGCGTTGAAGAACTGCAGGGGGGAGCTTTCTTT
CSVEELQGGAFF
>TRBJ2-5|TRBD1|.|TRBV18
TGTGCCAGCTCACCACCAGACAGGGGGGAGACCCAGTACTTC
CASSPPDRGETQYF
>TRBJ1-1|.|.|TRBV11-2
TGTGCCAGCAGCTCTTCACCCTCCGGAGCTTTCTTT
CASSSSPSGAFF
>TRBJ2-1|TRBD1|few|TRBV2
TGTGCCAGCCGGGACAGTGGTAACAATGAGCAGTTCTTC
CASRDSGNNEQFF
>TRBJ1-3|.|.|TRBV6-5
TGTGCCAGCAGTTACTCGAGGCAGGGAACTGGAAACACCATATATTTT
CASSYSRQGTGNTIYF
>TRBJ2-1|TRBD2|.|TRBV7-6
TGTGCCAGCAGCCCGCCGGGACTAGGCACATACAATGAGCAGTTCTTC
CASSPPGLGTYNEQFF
>TRBJ2-6|.|.|TRBV19
TGTGCCAGTAGGCGACAGAAAAGCTCTGGGGCCAACGTCCTGACTTTC
CASRRQKSSGANVLTF
>TRBJ1-2|TRBD1|.|TRBV19
TGTGCCAGTAGTACGAGACAGGGGGCAGCTAACTATGGCTACACCTTC
CASSTRQGAANYGYTF
>TRBJ2-3|TRBD2|.|TRBV9
TGTGCCAGCAGCGTTAGAAGCGGGGGTGCTAGCACAGATACGCAGTATTTT
CASSVRSGGASTDTQYF
>TRBJ1-2|.|.|TRBV19
TGTGCCAGTCGGGAGGGCCCCTATGGCTACACCTTC
CASREGPYGYTF
>TRBJ2-3|.|.|TRBV19
TGTGCCAGTAGCCTCCATACTAGCACAGATACGCAGTATTTT
CASSLHTSTDTQYF
>TRBJ1-2|TRBD1|.|TRBV19
TGTGCCAGTAGTCTTAACGGACAGGGAGTAAGTGGCTACACCTTC
CASSLNGQGVSGYTF
>TRBJ2-1|.|.|TRBV7-2
TGTGCCAGCAGCCGGACTTTCAGGCGTACAAGCTACAATGAGCAGTTCTTC
CASSRTFRRTSYNEQFF
>TRBJ2-5|.|.|TRBV6-5
TGTGCCAGCAGTTACTCAATAGCCCTAGAGACCCAGTACTTC
CASSYSIALETQYF
>TRBJ2-3|.|.|TRBV18
TGTGCCAGCTCCACCGGGGGTATTCTGGGGCTCCCCACAGATACGCAGTATTTT
CASSTGGILGLPTDTQYF